The clone carrying this TCR beta chain has at least ten counts. Its antigen is unidentified. These data originate in a study of CD8 T cells in ankylosing spondylitis. Study results and limitations: Significant enrichment of disease-linked clones was reportedly seen in matched ankylosing spondylitis synovial fluid. One TCR beta motif, made up of roughly 8 highly homologous variants, appeared characteristic of ankylosing spondylitis blood.

One entry per CDR3 protein results from TCRdb running MiXCR on the 5' RACE reads. Among 200,000 to 250,000 distinct CDR3 sequences listed, about 26% were seen once. Germline V gene sequence: CDR1 DFQATT, CDR2 SNEGSKA (reference sequence). V was shortened by 1 base and J by 1 base, with 13 bases between the two germline ends. This CDR3 contains 15 residues. The sequencing input was blood, either unsorted or a sorted T cell fraction (not recorded which). The rearrangement uses TRBV20-1 and TRBJ1-1; weak D call: TRBD1 (5 bases). The receptor comes from a male donor with ankylosing spondylitis or in good health (not recorded which). The DNA for the CDR3 is TGCAGTGCTAGAGCGTTCGGGCAGGGGAACACTGAAGCTTTCTTT. Amino acid sequence: CSARAFGQGNTEAFF.